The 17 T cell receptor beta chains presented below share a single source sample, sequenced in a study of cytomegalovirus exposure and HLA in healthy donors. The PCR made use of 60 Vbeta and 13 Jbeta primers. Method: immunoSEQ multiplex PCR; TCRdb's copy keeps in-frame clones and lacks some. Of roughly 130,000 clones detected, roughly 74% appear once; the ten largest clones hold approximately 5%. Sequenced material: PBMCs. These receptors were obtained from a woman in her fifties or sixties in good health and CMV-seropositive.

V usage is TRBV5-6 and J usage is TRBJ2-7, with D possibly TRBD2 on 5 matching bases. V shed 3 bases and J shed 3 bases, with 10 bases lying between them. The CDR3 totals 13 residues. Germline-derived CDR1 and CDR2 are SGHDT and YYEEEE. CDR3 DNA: TGTGCCAGCAGCTCCCTAGGACTCTACGAGCAGTACTTC. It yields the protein CASSSLGLYEQYF.

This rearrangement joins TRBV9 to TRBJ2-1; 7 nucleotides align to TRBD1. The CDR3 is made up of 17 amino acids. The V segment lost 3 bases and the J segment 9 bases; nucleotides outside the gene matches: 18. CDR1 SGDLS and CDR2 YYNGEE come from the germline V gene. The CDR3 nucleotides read TGTGCCAGCAGCGGGGCAGGGGGACGGCACTGGGGCACTGAGCAGTTCTTC. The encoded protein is CASSGAGGRHWGTEQFF.

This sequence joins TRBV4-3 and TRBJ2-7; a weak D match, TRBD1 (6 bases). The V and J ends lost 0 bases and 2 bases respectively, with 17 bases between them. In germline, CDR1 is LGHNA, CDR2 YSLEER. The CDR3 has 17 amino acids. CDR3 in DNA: TGCGCCAGCAGCCAAGATCGGGCCGAGACAGGCCCCTACGAGCAGTACTTC. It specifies CASSQDRAETGPYEQYF.

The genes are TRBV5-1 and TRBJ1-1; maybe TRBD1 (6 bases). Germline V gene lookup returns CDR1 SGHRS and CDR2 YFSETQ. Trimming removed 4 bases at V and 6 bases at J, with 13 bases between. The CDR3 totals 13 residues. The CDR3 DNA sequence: TGCGCCAGCAGCCGCGAGGGGGTGGCTGAAGCTTTCTTT. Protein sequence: CASSREGVAEAFF.

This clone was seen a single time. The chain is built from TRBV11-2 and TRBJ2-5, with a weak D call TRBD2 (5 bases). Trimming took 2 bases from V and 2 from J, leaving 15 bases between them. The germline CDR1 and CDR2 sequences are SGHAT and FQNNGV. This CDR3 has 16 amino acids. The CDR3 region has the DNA TGTGCCAGCAGCTTACCGGGCGAGGGTTATCAAGAGACCCAGTACTTC. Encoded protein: CASSLPGEGYQETQYF.

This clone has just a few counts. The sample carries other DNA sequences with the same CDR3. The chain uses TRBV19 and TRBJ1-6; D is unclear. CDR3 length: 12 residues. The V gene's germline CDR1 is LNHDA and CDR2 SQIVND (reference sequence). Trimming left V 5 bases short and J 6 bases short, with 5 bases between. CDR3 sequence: CASSAGNSPLHF. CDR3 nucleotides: TGTGCCAGTAGTGCAGGTAATTCACCCCTCCACTTT.

Here the CDR3 reads CASSERTGGIDEQYF. DNA for the CDR3: TGTGCCAGCAGTGAGAGGACAGGGGGCATCGACGAGCAGTACTTC. V usage is TRBV2 and J usage is TRBJ2-7; TRBD1 matches 11 bases. The junction had 6 bases not matched to a gene; V was cut back by 3 bases and J by 5 bases. The CDR3 totals 15 residues. Germline V gene sequence: CDR1 SNHLY, CDR2 FYNNEI.

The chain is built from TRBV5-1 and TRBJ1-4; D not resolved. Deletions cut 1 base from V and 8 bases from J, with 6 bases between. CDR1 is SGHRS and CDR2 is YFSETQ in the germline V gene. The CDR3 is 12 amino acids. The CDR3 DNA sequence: TGCGCCAGCAGCTTGAGAGGGGAAAAACTGTTTTTT. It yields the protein CASSLRGEKLFF.

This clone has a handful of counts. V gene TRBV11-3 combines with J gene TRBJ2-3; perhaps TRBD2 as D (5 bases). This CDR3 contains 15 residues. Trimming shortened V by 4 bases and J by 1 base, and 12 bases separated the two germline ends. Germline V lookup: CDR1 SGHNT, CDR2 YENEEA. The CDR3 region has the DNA TGTGCCAGCAGCTCGACGGGGTCCGGCACAGATACGCAGTATTTT. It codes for CASSSTGSGTDTQYF.

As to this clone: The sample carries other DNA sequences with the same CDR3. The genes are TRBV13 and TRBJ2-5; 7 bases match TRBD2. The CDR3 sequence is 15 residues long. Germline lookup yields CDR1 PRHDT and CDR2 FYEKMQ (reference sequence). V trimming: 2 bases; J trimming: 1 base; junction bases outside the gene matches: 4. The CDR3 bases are TGTGCCAGCAGCTTACGGCGGGGGACCCAAGAGACCCAGTACTTC. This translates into CASSLRRGTQETQYF.

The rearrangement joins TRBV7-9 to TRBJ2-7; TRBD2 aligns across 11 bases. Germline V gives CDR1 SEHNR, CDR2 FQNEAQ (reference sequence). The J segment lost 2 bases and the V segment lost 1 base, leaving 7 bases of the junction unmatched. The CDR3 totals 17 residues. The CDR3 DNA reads TGTGCCAGCAGCTTAGGTCTAGCGGGGGGCTCCACCTACGAGCAGTACTTC. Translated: CASSLGLAGGSTYEQYF.

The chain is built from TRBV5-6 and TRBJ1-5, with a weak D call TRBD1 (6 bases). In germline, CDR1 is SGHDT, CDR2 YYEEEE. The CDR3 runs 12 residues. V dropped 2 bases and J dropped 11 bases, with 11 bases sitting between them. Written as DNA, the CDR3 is TGTGCCAGCAGCTTTGTCACAGGGACCCAGCATTTT. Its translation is CASSFVTGTQHF.

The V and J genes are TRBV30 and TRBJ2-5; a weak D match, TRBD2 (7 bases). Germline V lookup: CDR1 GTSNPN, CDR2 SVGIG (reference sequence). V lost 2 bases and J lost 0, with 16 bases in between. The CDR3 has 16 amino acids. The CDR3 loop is CAWSRGASSYQETQYF. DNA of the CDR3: TGTGCCTGGAGTCGGGGGGCCTCCTCATACCAAGAGACCCAGTACTTC.

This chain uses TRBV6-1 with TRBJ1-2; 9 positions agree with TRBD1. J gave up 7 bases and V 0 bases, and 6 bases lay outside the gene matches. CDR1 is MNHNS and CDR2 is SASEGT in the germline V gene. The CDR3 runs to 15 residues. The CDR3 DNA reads TGTGCCAGCAGTGAAGCCCCGGGACAGGGAGGTGGCTACACCTTC. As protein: CASSEAPGQGGGYTF.

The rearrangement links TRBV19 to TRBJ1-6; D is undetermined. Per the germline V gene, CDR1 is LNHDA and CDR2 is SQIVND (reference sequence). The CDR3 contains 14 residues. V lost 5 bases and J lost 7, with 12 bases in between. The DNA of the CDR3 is TGTGCCAGTAGTTCGGTTTTATTGAATTCACCCCTCCACTTT. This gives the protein CASSSVLLNSPLHF.

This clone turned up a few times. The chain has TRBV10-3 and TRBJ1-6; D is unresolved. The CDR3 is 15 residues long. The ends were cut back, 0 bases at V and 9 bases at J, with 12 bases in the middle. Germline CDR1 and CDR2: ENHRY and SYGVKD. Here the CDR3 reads CAISESTGVGSPLHF. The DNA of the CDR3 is TGTGCCATCAGTGAGTCGACCGGGGTTGGTTCACCCCTCCACTTT.

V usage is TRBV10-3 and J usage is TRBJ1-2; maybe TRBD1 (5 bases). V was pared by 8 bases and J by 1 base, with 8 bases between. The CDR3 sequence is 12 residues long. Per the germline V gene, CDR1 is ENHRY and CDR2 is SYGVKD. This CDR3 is CAIGASNYGYTF. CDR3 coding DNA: TGTGCCATCGGGGCGAGTAACTATGGCTACACCTTC.